Below, 11 T cell receptor beta chains from the same sample are listed, as sequenced in a study of blood T cell repertoires in COVID-19 (dated by TCRdb to about 2020). The method was the immunoSEQ multiplex PCR assay. TCRdb obtained this table from immuneACCESS and retained in-frame rearrangements with V and J assigned. These tables miss some clones; where compared with another copy, unresolved V genes account for less than half of the shortfall, and the remainder is unexplained. This sample comprises about 210,000 clones, 82% of them detected only once. The ten top clones hold 7.8% of the sample. The sequencing sample was made of peripheral blood. These TCRs come from a woman in her sixties or seventies with COVID-19, enrolled during active disease.

The rearrangement joins TRBV5-6 to TRBJ1-5, with D possibly matching TRBD1 (5 bases). This CDR3 is built from 15 residues. V gave up 0 bases and J gave up 5 bases, with 12 bases separating them. Per the germline V gene, CDR1 is SGHDT and CDR2 is YYEEEE. CDR3 DNA sequence: TGTGCCAGCAGCTTGGGACTCGGCAGGGATCAGCCCCAGCATTTT. It codes for CASSLGLGRDQPQHF.

The chain carries TRBV19 and TRBJ2-2; tentative D call: TRBD1 (7 bases). CDR3 size: 15 residues. Per germline, CDR1 LNHDA and CDR2 SQIVND (reference sequence). V lost 5 bases and J lost 5, with 15 bases in between. CDR3 amino acids: CASSFMTGRTGELFF. CDR3 DNA: TGTGCCAGTAGTTTTATGACAGGGAGGACCGGGGAGCTGTTTTTT.

This chain uses TRBV2 with TRBJ2-7, with unresolved D. The germline CDR1 and CDR2 sequences are SNHLY and FYNNEI. There are 13 residues in the CDR3. V shed 5 bases and J shed 4 bases, with 12 bases lying between them. The CDR3, as DNA: TGTGCCAGCAGTCAAAGGAGCAGATACGAGCAGTACGTC. It specifies CASSQRSRYEQYV.

With regard to this clone: The junction differs from germline at one of its ends, possibly a read error. The chain couples TRBV7-7 to TRBJ2-2, with a weak D call TRBD1 (5 bases). CDR3 length: 13 amino acids. Per the germline V gene, CDR1 is SSHAT and CDR2 is FNYEAQ (reference sequence). The CDR3 spells CASSAQGAGELFF. CDR3 coding DNA: TGTGCTAGCAGCGCTCAGGGCGCCGGGGAGCTGTTTTTT. The full variable domain, with the rest looked up from reference TRBV7-7 and TRBJ2-2, is GAGVSQSPRYKVTKRGQDVTLRCDPISSHATLYWYQQALGQGPEFLTYFNYEAQPDKSGLPSDRFSAERPEGSISTLTIQRTEQRDSAMYRCASSAQGAGELFFGEGSRLTVL.

In its sample, this clone was seen once. This rearrangement joins TRBV28 to TRBJ2-7; 9 nucleotides align to TRBD1. Germline values: CDR1 MDHEN, CDR2 SYDVKM. CDR3 length equals 15 residues. Trimming at V came to 8 bases and at J to 3 bases, leaving 11 bases not matched to a gene. The CDR3 DNA is TGTGCCAGCCGCGCCGGGACAGGGATCCACTACGAGCAGTACTTC. Its translation: CASRAGTGIHYEQYF.

The chain employs TRBV15 and TRBJ2-1, with 13 bases lining up with TRBD2. V gave up 1 base and J gave up 8 bases; unmatched junction bases: 2. In germline, CDR1 is LNHNV, CDR2 YYDKDF (reference sequence). CDR3 length: 15 residues. This chain's CDR3 is CATSRGTSGSDEQFF. CDR3 DNA sequence: TGTGCCACCAGCAGAGGGACTAGCGGGAGCGATGAGCAGTTCTTC.

The rearrangement links TRBV10-3 to TRBJ1-5; D possibly corresponds to TRBD1 (5 bases). With 3 bases removed from V and 7 bases from J, the gap between germline ends came to 13 bases. The germline V gene encodes CDR1 ENHRY and CDR2 SYGVKD. This CDR3 spans 14 amino acids. As DNA, the CDR3 is TGTGCCATCAGTGACAAGGGGCAGGGACAGCCCCAGCATTTT. Amino acid sequence: CAISDKGQGQPQHF.

The chain recombines TRBV6-4 with TRBJ1-2, with D perhaps matching TRBD1 (5 bases). This CDR3 has 13 amino acids. CDR1 MRHNA and CDR2 SNTAGT come from the germline V gene. Trimming stripped 4 bases from V and 8 bases from J, with 14 bases between. The CDR3 coding sequence is TGTGCCAGCAGTGCTCAGGGCGGAGCAGGCTACACCTTC. This gives the protein CASSAQGGAGYTF.

Only a few counts were recorded for this clone. This rearrangement joins TRBV7-9 to TRBJ1-1, with D possibly matching TRBD1 (5 bases). Germline V gene lookup returns CDR1 SEHNR and CDR2 FQNEAQ (reference sequence). The V end was cut by 2 bases, the J end by 4 bases, with 14 bases between. The CDR3 length is 15 residues. The CDR3 DNA sequence: TGTGCCAGCAGCTTAAGTCCTGCGGGGCGCACTGAAGCTTTCTTT. Its protein is CASSLSPAGRTEAFF. Together with reference TRBV7-9 and TRBJ1-1, the CDR3 gives the full variable domain: DTGVSQNPRHKITKRGQNVTFRCDPISEHNRLYWYRQTLGQGPEFLTYFQNEAQLEKSRLLSDRFSAERPKGSFSTLEIQRTEQGDSAMYLCASSLSPAGRTEAFFGQGTRLTVV.

The chain uses TRBV28 and TRBJ1-2; perhaps TRBD1 as D (5 bases). CDR1 and CDR2 from the germline V gene are MDHEN and SYDVKM. Trimming removed 7 bases at V and 2 bases at J, with 14 bases between. The length of the CDR3 is 14 residues. The CDR3 bases are TGTGCCAGCAACTTCGGTAGGGGCAACTATGGCTACACCTTC. Its protein product is CASNFGRGNYGYTF.

The chain links TRBV15 to TRBJ1-2; tentative D call: TRBD1 (5 bases). The CDR3 contains 15 residues. V was clipped by 0 bases and J by 2 bases, with 10 bases between them. Germline assignment: CDR1 LNHNV and CDR2 YYDKDF (reference sequence). The CDR3 spells CATSREQGVNYGYTF. In DNA, the CDR3 is TGTGCCACCAGCAGAGAGCAGGGTGTGAACTATGGCTACACCTTC.